This TCR beta chain was observed in a study of cytomegalovirus exposure and HLA in healthy donors. Findings and limits, study-wide: Later genetic work tied a missense DCLRE1C variant to beta-chain V and J trimming.

The PCR ran on 60 Vbeta and 13 Jbeta primers. Profiled with immunoSEQ multiplex PCR; TCRdb holds only in-frame clones, not every one. Among some 150,000 clones listed, around 10% were seen once. As to this clone: What it binds is not known.

Healthy donors of bone marrow made up the group. The sequence was collected from a man aged 50 or older in good health and CMV-seronegative. The material sequenced was PBMCs.

CDR3 region: CASSLGQNTGELFF. CDR3 bases: TGTGCCAGCTCCCTGGGACAGAACACCGGGGAGCTGTTTTTT. J is TRBJ2-2 and V is TRBV18; a possible D gene is TRBD1 (6 bases). Germline values: CDR1 KGHSH, CDR2 LQKENI. Trimming left V 6 bases short and J 1 base short, with 9 bases between. This CDR3 comprises 14 residues.